These 20 T cell receptor beta chains were sequenced from one sample in a study of blood T cell repertoires in COVID-19. Clones were sequenced by immunoSEQ multiplex PCR, and TCRdb holds only the in-frame ones, with some missing. The table shows 150,000 to 160,000 clones, with 70% to 85% occurring only once. Sequenced sample: peripheral blood. These receptors were collected from a woman in her 50s with acute or convalescent COVID-19.

This rearrangement joins TRBV6-1 to TRBJ2-3; 9 bases agree with TRBD2. V shed 3 bases and J 2 bases; nucleotides not matched to a gene: 6. The CDR3 is 16 residues long. Germline V gives CDR1 MNHNS, CDR2 SASEGT. The CDR3 DNA follows: TGTGCCAGCAGTGAGACGGCGGGGGGGCCCACAGATACGCAGTATTTT. Translated, it gives CASSETAGGPTDTQYF.

V gene TRBV18 combines with J gene TRBJ2-6, with 10 bases that match TRBD1. Germline V gene data show CDR1 as KGHSH and CDR2 as LQKENI. V shed 6 bases and J 0 bases; nucleotides not matched to a gene: 8. The CDR3 length is 18 residues. The CDR3 loop is CASSPRDRGNSGANVLTF. CDR3 nucleotides: TGTGCCAGCTCTCCCCGGGACAGGGGAAACTCTGGGGCCAACGTCCTGACTTTC.

The rearrangement joins TRBV19 to TRBJ2-2; D is possibly TRBD2 (7 bases). Germline V gives CDR1 LNHDA, CDR2 SQIVND (reference sequence). The V and J ends lost 4 bases and 1 base respectively, with 10 bases between them. The CDR3 sequence is 15 residues long. The CDR3 reads CASSNGGRNTGELFF. The CDR3, as DNA: TGTGCCAGTAGTAACGGGGGGCGGAACACCGGGGAGCTGTTTTTT.

The CDR3 region has the DNA TGTGCCAGCAGTTATTCGGGAGCCAAAAACATTCAGTACTTC. This translates into CASSYSGAKNIQYF. The rearrangement joins TRBV6-2 or TRBV6-3 to TRBJ2-4; D gene uncertain. The V end was cut by 3 bases, the J end by 0 bases, with 6 bases between. This CDR3 comprises 14 residues. Looked up from germline, CDR1 is MNHEY and CDR2 is SVGEGT.

V gene TRBV30 combines with J gene TRBJ1-5; D possibly corresponds to TRBD1 (6 bases). Germline loops: CDR1 GTSNPN, CDR2 SVGIG (reference sequence). The length of the CDR3 is 13 residues. V was pared by 4 bases and J by 3 bases, with 10 bases between. The CDR3 nucleotides are TGTGCCTGGACGACAGGAAACAATCAGCCCCAGCATTTT. Amino acid sequence: CAWTTGNNQPQHF.

V is TRBV14 and J is TRBJ2-1; 8 bases match TRBD1. V shed 1 base and J 3 bases; nucleotides not matched to a gene: 2. The germline V gene encodes CDR1 SGHDN and CDR2 FVKESK. The CDR3 extends over 15 amino acids. The CDR3 is CASSQGTGYYNEQFF. The CDR3 coding sequence is TGTGCCAGCAGCCAAGGGACAGGGTACTACAATGAGCAGTTCTTC.

The rearrangement uses TRBV6-5 and TRBJ2-7; a weak D match, TRBD2 (5 bases). Trimming stripped 6 bases from V and 5 bases from J, with 20 bases between. This CDR3 contains 15 residues. CDR1 is MNHEY, CDR2 SVGAGI, per germline. The CDR3 DNA sequence: TGTGCCAGCAGCCCACACCGGGGTAGCTGGAACGAGCAGTACTTC. This sequence encodes CASSPHRGSWNEQYF.

The chain has TRBV6-2 or TRBV6-3 and TRBJ1-6, with D unclear. The V gene lost 6 bases and the J gene lost 7 bases, with 16 bases spanning the gap. The germline V gene encodes CDR1 MNHEY and CDR2 SVGEGT. The CDR3 is 15 residues long. The CDR3 here is CASSEMGGGNSPLHF. The DNA for the CDR3 is TGTGCCAGCAGCGAAATGGGCGGCGGGAATTCACCCCTCCACTTT.

J is TRBJ1-2 and V is TRBV7-9; TRBD1 might be the D (5 bases). CDR3 length: 14 amino acids. Trimming shortened V by 3 bases and J by 2 bases, and 10 bases separated the two germline ends. Germline V gene sequence: CDR1 SEHNR, CDR2 FQNEAQ (reference sequence). This chain's CDR3 is CASSFHQGNYGYTF. CDR3 DNA: TGTGCCAGCAGCTTCCACCAGGGAAACTATGGCTACACCTTC. The whole variable domain, remainder taken from reference TRBV7-9 and TRBJ1-2, is DTGVSQNPRHKITKRGQNVTFRCDPISEHNRLYWYRQTLGQGPEFLTYFQNEAQLEKSRLLSDRFSAERPKGSFSTLEIQRTEQGDSAMYLCASSFHQGNYGYTFGSGTRLTVV.

The chain uses TRBV3-1 (or the pseudogene TRBV3-2) and TRBJ1-3; tentatively, D is TRBD1 (6 bases). The CDR3 is 16 residues long. Trimming cost V 1 base and J 0 bases, with 10 bases left between them. Germline lookup yields CDR1 LGHDT and CDR2 YNNKEL (reference sequence). The CDR3 DNA follows: TGTGCCAGCAGCCAAGGCTTACAGGGCTCTGGAAACACCATATATTTT. Translation: CASSQGLQGSGNTIYF.

J is TRBJ1-3 and V is TRBV7-8; possibly TRBD1 for D (5 bases). Germline CDR1 SGHVS, CDR2 FQNEAQ. The CDR3 loop spans 15 amino acids. Trimming stripped 4 bases from V and 0 bases from J, with 10 bases between. CDR3: CASSWGGGSGNTIYF. CDR3 bases: TGTGCCAGCAGCTGGGGCGGCGGCTCTGGAAACACCATATATTTT.

The chain couples TRBV10-3 to TRBJ2-2; 9 bases are shared with TRBD2. With 3 bases clipped from V and 5 bases from J, the junction kept 10 bases outside the gene matches. CDR3 length equals 17 residues. Per germline, CDR1 ENHRY and CDR2 SYGVKD. The CDR3 loop is CAISDSLRGGGTGELFF. The CDR3 DNA reads TGTGCCATCAGTGATTCCTTGCGGGGGGGCGGTACCGGGGAGCTGTTTTTT.

This clone was seen only once. The rearrangement links TRBV28 to TRBJ2-7; 9 positions match TRBD1. Unmatched junction bases numbered 10, after V lost 10 bases and J lost 6 bases. This CDR3 region has 13 residues. CDR1 is MDHEN, CDR2 SYDVKM, per germline. The CDR3 coding sequence is TGTGCCATAGGGGACAGGGTTCCCCCCGAGCAGTACTTC. This codes for CAIGDRVPPEQYF.

This chain links TRBV11-2 with TRBJ2-1; D remains ambiguous. The CDR3 is 13 residues long. V was cut by 6 bases and J by 8 bases, with 14 bases left in between. Per germline, CDR1 SGHAT and CDR2 FQNNGV. CDR3 DNA sequence: TGTGCCAGCAGGGAAGCCGAGGTACATGAGCAGTTCTTC. It translates to CASREAEVHEQFF.

In its sample, this clone was seen a few times. The chain uses TRBV28 and TRBJ1-3; D is possibly TRBD1 (5 bases). The germline V gene encodes CDR1 MDHEN and CDR2 SYDVKM. The CDR3 has 12 amino acids. Trimming left V 3 bases short and J 11 bases short, with 11 bases between. The CDR3: CASSFGHYSIYF. The CDR3 DNA sequence: TGTGCCAGCAGTTTCGGACACTACTCCATATATTTT.

A single count supports this clone. V is TRBV9 and J is TRBJ2-1; TRBD2 matches 7 bases. The CDR3 covers 15 residues. Trimming removed 3 bases from V and 4 bases from J; junction bases left unmatched: 7. Germline lookup yields CDR1 SGDLS and CDR2 YYNGEE. This CDR3 reads CASSGRLAEYNEQFF. As DNA, the CDR3 is TGTGCCAGCAGCGGACGACTAGCCGAATACAATGAGCAGTTCTTC.

The rearrangement links TRBV7-3 to TRBJ2-1, with TRBD1 identical over 9 bases. J was trimmed by 7 bases and V by 5 bases; bases with no gene match: 9. The CDR3 runs 15 residues. CDR1 and CDR2 (germline): SGHTA, FQGTGA. CDR3 loop: CASSLDRGGVNEQFF. CDR3 sequence (DNA): TGTGCCAGCAGCCTGGACAGGGGTGGCGTGAATGAGCAGTTCTTC.

The chain couples TRBV7-2 to TRBJ2-3, with TRBD2 matching over 10 bases. V lost 8 bases and J lost 4; bases outside the gene matches: 6. The CDR3 is made up of 14 amino acids. Germline CDR1 and CDR2: SGHTA and FQGNSA. CDR3 sequence reads: CASSSGTSADTQYF. CDR3 nucleotide sequence: TGTGCCAGCTCGTCGGGGACTAGCGCAGATACGCAGTATTTT.

The V and J genes are TRBV7-8 and TRBJ1-1, with no clear D. Between the trimmed V and J ends, which lost 2 bases and 6 bases, there was a span of 10 bases. The CDR3 contains 13 residues. Per the germline V gene, CDR1 is SGHVS and CDR2 is FQNEAQ. The CDR3 here is CASSLPGIAEAFF. The CDR3 bases are TGTGCCAGCAGCTTACCGGGGATCGCTGAAGCTTTCTTT.

The chain joins TRBV5-4 to TRBJ1-2, with D possibly TRBD1 on 5 matching bases. The CDR3 spans 13 residues. Trimming pared 2 bases from V and 4 bases from J, leaving 9 bases between. CDR1 is SGHNT and CDR2 is YYREEE in the germline V gene (reference sequence). The CDR3 DNA reads as TGTGCCAGCAGCTTAGCAGGGTTCTATGGCTACACCTTC. Translating gives CASSLAGFYGYTF.